A few counts support the clone carrying this T cell receptor (beta chain). Its matching antigen is unknown. Trimming at V came to 3 bases and at J to 8 bases, leaving 5 bases not matched to a gene. Germline CDR1 is MDHEN and CDR2 is SYDVKM. CDR3 length: 14 amino acids. This entry is derived from a study of identical twins. General study points: Twin sharing of out-of-frame TCR alpha was underestimated by models in monozygotic pairs.

A universal primer binding site was introduced by template switching. The final cDNA contained unique molecular identifiers. Each CDR3 protein is one row after TCRdb ran MiXCR on the 5' RACE reads. The sample lists fewer than 350,000 distinct CDR3 sequences, about 8.1% occurring once. In addition, the sample was reused for a study of yellow fever vaccine responses in identical twins. That investigation notes: Convergence reportedly seemed to mark part of the twins' vaccine T cell response, with personalization marking the rest.

The J gene is TRBJ1-4, the V gene TRBV28; 8 bases map to TRBD1. The sample comprised memory (CD45RO+) T cells sorted from blood. The origin of this receptor is a young woman in good health. DNA for the CDR3: TGTGCCAGCAGTTTGTCAGGGGGCAAAGAAAAACTGTTTTTT. Translated, it gives CASSLSGGKEKLFF.